Described below is a single T cell receptor (beta chain) sequence and its context. The antigen is unknown. For sequencing, patients were chosen who had shown expansion of CD8+CD57+ cells by flow cytometry. Patients were therapy-naive when their blood was sampled. These data belong to a study of CD8+CD57+ T cells in acquired aplastic anemia. General study results and limits: Shared by patients and controls, twenty-nine CD8+ CDR3s were abundant in patients.

With 4 bases clipped from V and 1 base from J, the junction kept 6 bases outside the gene matches. The CDR3 has 16 residues. Germline V CDR1 and CDR2: SNHLY, FYNNEI. The TCR beta profiling, which covered VDJ combination and CDR3 sequence, was carried out using genomic DNA as the template. TCRdb processed the reads anew with MiXCR; each CDR3 protein has one entry. The sample lists 310,000 or so distinct CDR3 sequences; approximately 58% were seen once. The clonotype comes from a human donor with aplastic anemia. The sequenced sample was sorted CD4+, CD8+, or CD8+CD57+ T cells (not recorded which) from PBMCs. V gene TRBV2 combines with J gene TRBJ2-3, with 9 bases matching TRBD2. The CDR3, as DNA: TGTGCCAGCAGTGGCGCGGGGGGGGCTGGCACAGATACGCAGTATTTT. Residues: CASSGAGGAGTDTQYF. The full variable domain, with the rest looked up from reference TRBV2 and TRBJ2-3, is EPEVTQTPSHQVTQMGQEVILRCVPISNHLYFYWYRQILGQKVEFLVSFYNNEISEKSEIFDDQFSVERPDGSNFTLKIRSTKLEDSAMYFCASSGAGGAGTDTQYFGPGTRLTVL.